This T cell receptor (beta chain) originates from a study of blood T cell repertoires in COVID-19. Worth noting for this clone: Distinct nucleotide sequences in the sample also encode this CDR3.

TCRdb's table, derived via immunoSEQ multiplex PCR, lists solely in-frame clones and lacks some. The sample holds 350,000 to 450,000 clones, 70% to 90% seen once. Germline V gene sequence: CDR1 SEHNR, CDR2 FQNEAQ (reference sequence). The germline V and J ends were trimmed by 3 bases and 0 bases, with 10 bases remaining between them. The CDR3 spans 15 residues. This chain connects TRBV7-9 to TRBJ2-3; a possible D gene is TRBD2 (6 bases). Material: peripheral blood. This sequence was found in a woman in her sixties or seventies with COVID-19, enrolled during active disease. CDR3 sequence: CASSFLGGSTDTQYF. Written as DNA, the CDR3 is TGTGCCAGCAGCTTTCTAGGAGGGAGCACAGATACGCAGTATTTT.